This T cell receptor (beta chain) was captured by sequencing in a study of T cell repertoires in cytomegalovirus infection. This clonotype was seen at least ten times. The germline V gene encodes CDR1 SGHTA and CDR2 FQGNSA. The V gene lost 5 bases and the J gene lost 2 bases, with 14 bases spanning the gap. The CDR3 has 15 amino acids. TCRdb re-called the reads with MiXCR, one entry per CDR3 protein. The sample contains tens of thousands of distinct CDR3 sequences, under 5% of which appear only once. The source of this sequence is a human donor in good health (CMV status not recorded). Some clones in this sample may be carry-over from other donors' samples. The rearrangement joins TRBV7-2 to TRBJ2-3, with D tentatively TRBD1 (6 bases). Sequences were obtained from PBMCs. This CDR3 is CASSPGHSFTDTQYF. The CDR3 DNA reads TGTGCCAGCAGCCCGGGACATTCTTTCACAGATACGCAGTATTTT.